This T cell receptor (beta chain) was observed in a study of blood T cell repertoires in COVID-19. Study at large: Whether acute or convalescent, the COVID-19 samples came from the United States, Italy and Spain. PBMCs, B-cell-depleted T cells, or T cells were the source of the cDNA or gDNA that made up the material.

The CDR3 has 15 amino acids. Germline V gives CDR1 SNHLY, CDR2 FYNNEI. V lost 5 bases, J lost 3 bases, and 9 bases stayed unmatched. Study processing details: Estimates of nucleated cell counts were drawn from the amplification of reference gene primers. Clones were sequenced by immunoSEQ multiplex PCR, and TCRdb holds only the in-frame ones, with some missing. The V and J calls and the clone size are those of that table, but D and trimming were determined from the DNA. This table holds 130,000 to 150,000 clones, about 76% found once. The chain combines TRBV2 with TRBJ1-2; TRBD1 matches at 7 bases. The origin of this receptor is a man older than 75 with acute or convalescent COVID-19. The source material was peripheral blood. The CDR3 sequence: CASSLIQTGDYGYTF. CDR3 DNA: TGTGCCAGCAGTCTTATTCAAACAGGGGACTATGGCTACACCTTC.